What follows are 17 T cell receptor beta chains derived from one specimen sequenced in a study of vaccination effects on CD4 cells after COVID-19. Their cognate antigens are unknown. The data were produced by immunoSEQ multiplex PCR, yet TCRdb's version contains in-frame clones alone and is incomplete. The table lists some 35,000 clones, just under 85% of them singletons. After expansion with viral peptide pools in the ViraFEST assay, antigen-specific CD4+ T cells were sequenced. Subsequent to 10 days of culture, CD4+ T cells were isolated. BNT162b2 vaccine or mRNA-1273 vaccine was given to participants in two doses. Sample: CD4+ T cells from PBMCs cultured with HCoV-NL63 spike peptides, taken after COVID-19 vaccination. These receptors all come from a human donor who received a COVID-19 vaccine. Some clones in this sample may be carry-over from other donors' samples.

The J gene is TRBJ2-1, the V gene TRBV7-3; D is possibly TRBD1 (6 bases). V lost 5 bases to trimming and J lost 9 bases, with 20 bases between them. The CDR3 totals 15 residues. Germline V gene lookup returns CDR1 SGHTA and CDR2 FQGTGA. The CDR3 region has the DNA TGTGCCAGCAGCCTCATGGGGGCCATCCTGAGTGAGCAGTTCTTC. The encoded protein is CASSLMGAILSEQFF.

This clone was recorded once. The rearrangement joins TRBV4-3 to TRBJ2-2; D perhaps matches TRBD2 (5 bases). Trimming stripped 4 bases from V and 0 bases from J, with 6 bases between. CDR3 length equals 14 residues. Per germline, CDR1 LGHNA and CDR2 YSLEER. This CDR3 reads CASSLTTNTGELFF. The CDR3 DNA sequence: TGCGCCAGCAGCCTGACTACGAACACCGGGGAGCTGTTTTTT.

In nucleotides, the CDR3 is TGTGCCAGCAGCAAATTCAAAGGGGGTCCCACCGGGGAGCTGTTTTTT. Protein: CASSKFKGGPTGELFF. V is TRBV6-2 or TRBV6-3 and J is TRBJ2-2; D possibly corresponds to TRBD1 (6 bases). Germline CDR1 and CDR2: MNHEY and SVGEGT. V lost 6 bases and J lost 4, with 18 bases in between. This CDR3 is built from 16 residues.

This clone was recorded only once. This sequence joins TRBV28 and TRBJ2-3; D may be TRBD1 or TRBD2 (5 bases each). CDR3 size: 15 residues. In germline, CDR1 is MDHEN, CDR2 SYDVKM. The V and J ends lost 6 bases and 2 bases respectively, with 15 bases between them. This chain's CDR3 is CASRGRGVNTDTQYF. The CDR3 bases are TGTGCCAGCAGGGGTAGAGGGGTAAACACAGATACGCAGTATTTT. Supplemented by reference TRBV28 and TRBJ2-3, the full variable domain reads DVKVTQSSRYLVKRTGEKVFLECVQDMDHENMFWYRQDPGLGLRLIYFSYDVKMKEKGDIPEGYSVSREKKERFSLILESASTNQTSMYLCASRGRGVNTDTQYFGPGTRLTVL.

This clone has just a few counts. This chain links TRBV29-1 with TRBJ1-5, with 7 bases fitting TRBD1. The CDR3 is made up of 13 amino acids. The junction had 3 bases not matched to a gene; V was cut back by 4 bases and J by 3 bases. Germline assignment: CDR1 SQVTM and CDR2 ANQGSEA. CDR3 sequence (DNA): TGCAGCGTTGGACAGGGCACCAATCAGCCCCAGCATTTT. Amino acid sequence: CSVGQGTNQPQHF.

This sequence joins TRBV9 and TRBJ2-5, with 9 bases that match TRBD2. V was pared by 0 bases and J by 4 bases, with 7 bases of the junction left unmatched. Germline CDR1 and CDR2: SGDLS and YYNGEE. The length of the CDR3 is 16 residues. Here the CDR3 reads CASSVGAGGRPETQYF. The CDR3 nucleotides read TGTGCCAGCAGCGTAGGGGCGGGGGGGCGACCAGAGACCCAGTACTTC.

The V call is TRBV24-1, the J call TRBJ2-3; 10 nucleotides match TRBD1. From germline, CDR1 is KGHDR and CDR2 SFDVKD. V shed 6 bases and J 6 bases; nucleotides not matched to a gene: 8. This CDR3 contains 15 residues. In nucleotides, the CDR3 is TGTGCCACCAGTAGTATGACAGGGGGCAGGGATACGCAGTATTTT. Its protein product is CATSSMTGGRDTQYF.

This clone has just a few counts. The chain joins TRBV7-3 to TRBJ2-2; 15 nucleotides match TRBD2. Germline lookup yields CDR1 SGHTA and CDR2 FQGTGA. V was pared by 5 bases and J by 1 base, with 8 bases of the junction left unmatched. This CDR3 comprises 19 residues. The CDR3 DNA reads TGTGCCAGCAGCCCACCACCGGGACTAGCGGGGGGGAACACCGGGGAGCTGTTTTTT. It encodes CASSPPPGLAGGNTGELFF.

This CDR3 is CASSPRRNRVLETQYF. DNA of the CDR3: TGTGCCAGCTCACCCCGGAGGAACAGGGTCTTGGAGACCCAGTACTTC. The chain recombines TRBV18 with TRBJ2-5; D may be TRBD1 (6 bases). CDR1 and CDR2 (germline): KGHSH, LQKENI. The V end lost 3 bases, the J end lost 5 bases, and 19 bases lay between the germline ends. This CDR3 is 16 amino acids long.

V and J are TRBV7-3 and TRBJ1-6, with 10 positions matching TRBD1. The CDR3 is made up of 15 amino acids. Germline V gene lookup returns CDR1 SGHTA and CDR2 FQGTGA. J gave up 7 bases and V 4 bases, and 4 bases lay outside the gene matches. CDR3: CASSYLGQGNSPLHF. As DNA, the CDR3 is TGTGCCAGCAGCTACTTGGGACAGGGGAATTCACCCCTCCACTTT. Supplemented by reference TRBV7-3 and TRBJ1-6, the full variable domain reads GAGVSQTPSNKVTEKGKYVELRCDPISGHTALYWYRQSLGQGPEFLIYFQGTGAADDSGLPNDRFFAVRPEGSVSTLKIQRTERGDSAVYLCASSYLGQGNSPLHFGNGTRLTVT.

This chain joins TRBV6-5 and TRBJ1-5, with 8 bases lining up with TRBD1. V shed 3 bases, J shed 4 bases, and the junction held 2 bases outside the gene matches. The CDR3 extends over 14 amino acids. The V gene's germline CDR1 is MNHEY and CDR2 SVGAGI. The CDR3 bases are TGTGCCAGCAGTTATCGGACAGGGAATCAGCCCCAGCATTTT. Protein: CASSYRTGNQPQHF.

This chain uses TRBV7-3 with TRBJ2-5; D unresolved. Deletions cut 5 bases from V and 3 bases from J, with 10 bases between. CDR3 length: 13 residues. The germline V gene encodes CDR1 SGHTA and CDR2 FQGTGA. CDR3 in amino acids: CASSLGAKETQYF. The CDR3 DNA follows: TGTGCCAGCAGCCTAGGAGCCAAAGAGACCCAGTACTTC.

This chain connects TRBV5-4 to TRBJ2-3, with TRBD2 matching 15 bases. CDR3 size: 16 residues. Germline V gene data show CDR1 as SGHNT and CDR2 as YYREEE (reference sequence). The trim removed 1 base at V and 6 bases at J, leaving 3 bases unmatched. The CDR3 DNA follows: TGTGCCAGCAGCTTGCCTGGACTAGCGGGGGGGGATACGCAGTATTTT. It encodes CASSLPGLAGGDTQYF. Supplemented by reference TRBV5-4 and TRBJ2-3, the full variable domain reads ETGVTQSPTHLIKTRGQQVTLRCSSQSGHNTVSWYQQALGQGPQFIFQYYREEENGRGNFPPRFSGLQFPNYSSELNVNALELDDSALYLCASSLPGLAGGDTQYFGPGTRLTVL.

The chain couples TRBV7-9 to TRBJ2-2; D call uncertain. V gave up 7 bases and J gave up 1 base, with 19 bases separating them. Germline CDR1 reads SEHNR; CDR2 reads FQNEAQ (reference sequence). The CDR3 has 17 amino acids. The CDR3 spells CASNLRSTKENTGELFF. The CDR3 region has the DNA TGTGCCAGCAATCTAAGAAGTACGAAAGAGAACACCGGGGAGCTGTTTTTT.

The chain carries TRBV6-5 and TRBJ1-2; D uncertain. The V end lost 0 bases, the J end lost 3 bases, and 8 bases lay between the germline ends. This CDR3 region has 14 residues. Per the germline V gene, CDR1 is MNHEY and CDR2 is SVGAGI. CDR3 bases: TGTGCCAGCAGTTACTCGTCCGAGGACTATGGCTACACCTTC. This translates into CASSYSSEDYGYTF.

This rearrangement joins TRBV6-2 or TRBV6-3 to TRBJ2-6; 12 bases align to TRBD1. The germline V gene encodes CDR1 MNHEY and CDR2 SVGEGT. After removal of 3 bases from V and 2 bases from J, the junction contained 8 bases not matched to a gene. This CDR3 has 19 amino acids. The CDR3 sequence: CASSYHPGQGAAGANVLTF. CDR3 DNA: TGTGCCAGCAGTTATCACCCGGGACAGGGGGCGGCTGGGGCCAACGTCCTGACTTTC.

The rearrangement uses TRBV23-1 and TRBJ1-5; D perhaps matches TRBD1 (5 bases). TRBV23-1 is placed among ORFs of uncertain function. V shed 0 bases and J shed 4 bases, with 7 bases lying between them. The CDR3 runs 14 residues. The CDR3 here is CASSQSWGNQPQHF. As DNA, the CDR3 is TGCGCCAGCAGTCAATCATGGGGGAATCAGCCCCAGCATTTT.